The rows below give T cell receptor beta chains drawn from one sample of a study of long-term antiretroviral therapy in people with HIV. Using immunoSEQ multiplex PCR, the repertoire was profiled, and TCRdb retains in-frame clones only, with some absent. The sample records about 20,000 clones, around 84% being singletons. Sequenced here: unsorted PBMCs, sampled approximately 6.2 years after starting antiretroviral therapy. The receptors shown here come from a man aged 25 to 45 with HIV. Each CDR3 is given with its conserved first and last residue. The D gene is left open where the match is weak. Expanded clones are given a class, and other clones once, few, many or no size at all.

size,length,V,D,J,DNA,CDR3
-,13,TRBV6-6,-,TRBJ2-1,TGTGCCAGCAGTCGGACTGGGATCAATGAGCAGTTCTTC,CASSRTGINEQFF
-,16,TRBV7-9,-,TRBJ1-3,TGTGCCAGCAGCTCCAATACTCATATCTCTGGAAACACCATATATTTT,CASSSNTHISGNTIYF
-,16,TRBV5-4,-,TRBJ2-7,TGTGCCAGCAGCGCACCCCCGGGACCTAGCTCCTACGAGCAGTACTTC,CASSAPPGPSSYEQYF
-,15,TRBV7-8,TRBD1,TRBJ1-2,TGTGCCAGCAGCTTATACGGGGCGTCAGGGGGCAGCTACACCTTC,CASSLYGASGGSYTF
-,17,TRBV7-9,TRBD2,TRBJ2-7,TGTGCCAGCAGCCCCCCCCATCTAGCGGGAGTCGGTAACGAGCAGTACTTC,CASSPPHLAGVGNEQYF
-,16,TRBV4-3,TRBD2,TRBJ2-7,TGCGCCAGCAGCCAGGTAGCGGGAGGGGGCTCCTACGAGCAGTACTTC,CASSQVAGGGSYEQYF
-,15,TRBV19,-,TRBJ1-6,TGTGCCAGCGGGGGAGGCAGGGACGAGAATTCACCCCTCCACTTT,CASGGGRDENSPLHF
once,13,TRBV19,-,TRBJ1-2,TGTGCCAGTAGTATGGCTTCTAACTATGGCTACACCTTC,CASSMASNYGYTF
-,15,TRBV27,-,TRBJ1-6,TGTGCCAGCCTCTCGTATGGGGGCCGAAATTCACCCCTCCACTTT,CASLSYGGRNSPLHF
-,19,TRBV11-3,-,TRBJ2-1,TGTGCCAGCAGCACCCCTTGGGCGGGCCGCGCCCAGGAGGACAATGAGCAGTTCTTC,CASSTPWAGRAQEDNEQFF
-,16,TRBV10-3,TRBD2,TRBJ2-3,TGTGCCATCAGTGAGTCCGGACTAGCGGGCACAGATACGCAGTATTTT,CAISESGLAGTDTQYF
-,15,TRBV7-2,-,TRBJ2-7,TGTGCCAGCAGCTTAGGTTGGGGGCCCTCCTACGAGCAGTACTTC,CASSLGWGPSYEQYF
-,14,TRBV5-1,-,TRBJ1-2,TGCGCCAGCAGCTTGGATGGGGGCTTCTATGGCTACACCTTC,CASSLDGGFYGYTF
-,14,TRBV9,-,TRBJ1-3,TGTGCCAGCAGCGACAGTGGCTCTGGAAACACCATATATTTT,CASSDSGSGNTIYF
-,18,TRBV5-6,TRBD1,TRBJ1-1,TGTGCCAGCAGCTCACTACTAACCGGGACAGGGGGAAGCACTGAAGCTTTCTTT,CASSSLLTGTGGSTEAFF
-,15,TRBV9,-,TRBJ2-7,TGTGCCAGCAGCGCCGTAACTAGCTTCGAGGACGAGCAGTACTTC,CASSAVTSFEDEQYF
-,14,TRBV7-6,TRBD1,TRBJ1-5,TGTGCCAGCAGCTTCACAGGGGGCAATCAGCCCCAGCATTTT,CASSFTGGNQPQHF
-,16,TRBV4-2,-,TRBJ1-3,TGTGCCAGCAGCCATGACTGGGCCCTTTCTGGAAACACCATATATTTT,CASSHDWALSGNTIYF
-,16,TRBV28,TRBD1,TRBJ1-4,TGTGCCAGCAGTCGCACCACCGGGACAGCTAATGAAAAACTGTTTTTT,CASSRTTGTANEKLFF
-,14,TRBV18,-,TRBJ2-7,TGTGCCAGCTCACCACCGGGGAACTCCTACGAGCAGTACTTC,CASSPPGNSYEQYF
once,12,TRBV4-3,-,TRBJ2-1,TGCGCCAGCAGCTTCGAAGGCGGTGAGCAGTTCTTC,CASSFEGGEQFF
-,16,TRBV19,-,TRBJ1-5,TGTGCCAGTAGTATAGGGAACGGACTGATCAATCAGCCCCAGCATTTT,CASSIGNGLINQPQHF
-,14,TRBV7-2,-,TRBJ1-1,TGTGCCAGCAGCTTAGTATCTGCGAACACTGAAGCTTTCTTT,CASSLVSANTEAFF
few,14,TRBV7-9,TRBD1,TRBJ1-6,TGTGCCAGCAGCTTTGGACAGGATAATTCACCCCTCCACTTT,CASSFGQDNSPLHF
-,15,TRBV6-4,-,TRBJ2-3,TGTGCCAGCAGCGAGTTGGGCGCTTTCAAGGGTACGCAGTATTTT,CASSELGAFKGTQYF
-,14,TRBV7-2,-,TRBJ1-5,TGTGCCAGCAGCTTATTCGACGGTGAAGGGCCCCAGCATTTT,CASSLFDGEGPQHF
-,15,TRBV6-1,TRBD2,TRBJ2-5,TGTGCCAGCAGTGCGCCAGCGGGAGGGCCGACGACCCAGTACTTC,CASSAPAGGPTTQYF
-,18,TRBV9,TRBD2,TRBJ2-1,TGTGCCAGCAGTGACAACCTTAGCGGGGGTAGCTCCTACAATGAGCAGTTCTTC,CASSDNLSGGSSYNEQFF
-,11,TRBV20-1,-,TRBJ2-5,TGCAGTGCCCCTTGGCTGGAGACCCAGTACTTC,CSAPWLETQYF
once,12,TRBV7-2,-,TRBJ2-7,TGTGCCAGCAGCATCTTGCGGGAAAGGCTTTACTTC,CASSILRERLYF
-,17,TRBV29-1,TRBD1,TRBJ1-2,TGCAGCGTTGAAGATTTGGACAGGGGGCCGCTATTCTATGGCTACACCTTC,CSVEDLDRGPLFYGYTF
-,17,TRBV7-2,-,TRBJ2-4,TGTGCCAGCAGCCCCAGCAGGGTAGGATTGGCCAAAAACATTCAGTACTTC,CASSPSRVGLAKNIQYF